This entry describes one T cell receptor (beta chain). TCRdb's copy holds only in-frame clones and misses some; the assay was immunoSEQ multiplex PCR. The sample has 95,000 to 100,000 clones, 65% to 85% seen once. This specimen comes from a study of blood T cell repertoires in COVID-19. Study in general: The United States, Italy and Spain were the sources of the acute and convalescent COVID-19 samples. Nucleic acid was either cDNA or gDNA, and it came from T cells, B-cell-depleted T cells, or PBMCs.

V lost 0 bases to trimming and J lost 7 bases; unmatched junction nucleotides: 9. The V gene's germline CDR1 is SGDLS and CDR2 YYNGEE. This CDR3 region has 16 residues. The sample comprised peripheral blood. This sequence was found in an elderly woman with acute or convalescent COVID-19. The gene calls are TRBV9 and TRBJ1-2, with 10 nucleotides matching TRBD1. The CDR3 DNA sequence: TGTGCCAGCAGCGTAGGGGCTGGGACAGGGGAAGTTGGCTACACCTTC. Encoded protein: CASSVGAGTGEVGYTF.